The T cell receptor (beta chain) under discussion was sequenced for a study of shared clonotypes between healthy human individuals. Overall study: The cohort comprised two women and a few men. Their ages spanned 18 to 49 years.

In the CD4+ fraction, cells were divided into CD45RA+ naive and CD45RA-negative memory subsets. Study conclusions and caveats: All-four-donor shared clonotypes had higher generation probabilities than non-shared clonotypes did.

The germline gives CDR1 MDHEN, CDR2 SYDVKM. J lost 4 bases, V lost 5 bases, and 6 bases had no gene match. CDR3 length equals 17 residues. Profiled with immunoSEQ multiplex PCR; TCRdb holds only in-frame clones, not every one. Of about 2.3 million clones listed, approximately 95% are singletons. Comment on this clone: Its antigen is unidentified.

This chain connects TRBV28 to TRBJ2-2, with 14 bases that match TRBD2. The sample was naive CD4+ T cells from PBMCs. Stated subset: CD45RA+ positively selected. The sequence derives from a man aged 18 to 30 in good health. Some clones in this sample may be carry-over from other donors' samples. CDR3 nucleotides: TGTGCCAGCAGTCCACCGGGACTAGCGGGAGTCACCGGGGAGCTGTTTTTT. This codes for CASSPPGLAGVTGELFF.